These 2 T cell receptor beta chains were sequenced from one sample in a study of blood T cell repertoires in COVID-19 (dated by TCRdb to 2020 to 2022). Library prep was done by the immunoSEQ multiplex PCR assay. Not all clones reach the TCRdb copy of this immuneACCESS table, which keeps in-frame sequences only. Checked studies attribute under half of the gap to unresolved V genes and leave the rest unexplained. Counted in this sample were approximately 200,000 clones; around 85% of them appeared once. The top ten clones comprise 1.3% of the sample. The sample taken for sequencing was PBMCs or T cells enriched from blood (not recorded which). These receptors were taken from a woman between 35 and 50 years old with acute COVID-19.

This chain uses TRBV19 with TRBJ1-6, with 10 bases aligning to TRBD1. The V and J ends lost 3 bases and 1 base, in that order; junction bases with no gene match: 6. The CDR3 length is 18 residues. Per the germline V gene, CDR1 is LNHDA and CDR2 is SQIVND (reference sequence). Written as DNA, the CDR3 is TGTGCCAGTAGTATCCCCGGGACAGGGGCATCCTATAATTCACCCCTCCACTTT. This sequence encodes CASSIPGTGASYNSPLHF.

A word on this clone: Other DNA sequences of this sample code for an identical CDR3. The chain links TRBV29-1 to TRBJ2-7; weak D call: TRBD1 (5 bases). Trimming removed 4 bases from V and 5 bases from J, with 9 bases in between. The V gene's germline CDR1 is SQVTM and CDR2 ANQGSEA. This CDR3 contains 11 residues. CDR3 sequence: CSVGAGNEQYF. Here the CDR3 DNA reads TGCAGCGTTGGGGCAGGGAACGAGCAGTACTTC.